A selection of T cell receptor beta chains follows, all from one sample in a study of technical replicates of blood from a handful of donors. The repertoire was sequenced with immunoSEQ multiplex PCR; TCRdb's copy has only in-frame clones and lacks some. The sample includes about 83,000 clones, around 90% of them seen just once. Sequencing was performed on T cells isolated from PBMCs. The receptors stem from a human donor in good health. Each CDR3 is given without its conserved first and last residue. Fields, in order: V gene, J gene, clone size, CDR3 protein. A row's size may be missing; if present it is once, few, many or a size class.

>TRBV2|TRBJ2-3|-
ASIRGYTGVRTDTQY
>TRBV27|TRBJ2-1|-
ASSPGGAFEQF
>TRBV7-9|TRBJ2-1|-
ASSLARGGRYNEQF
>TRBV5-1|TRBJ1-4|-
ASSAGQGADEKLF
>TRBV20-1|TRBJ1-2|-
SARVNYGYT
>TRBV7-9|TRBJ1-1|-
ASSADRHTEAF
>TRBV9|TRBJ2-2|once
ASSVRDGGATGELF
>TRBV4-1|TRBJ2-7|-
ASSQDWGQGHHEQY
>TRBV7-2|TRBJ2-7|-
ASSFQGSGEQY
>TRBV19|TRBJ2-7|once
ASSPGQGTSYEQY
>TRBV5-1|TRBJ2-5|-
ASSSLAVDFQETQY
>TRBV11-2|TRBJ2-7|-
ASSHIGTGAYEQY
>TRBV11-2|TRBJ1-5|once
ASSFTTGGRQPQH
>TRBV12-5|TRBJ2-2|once
ASGLAGPTGELF
>TRBV7-6|TRBJ1-5|-
ASSLAEGQPQH
>TRBV11-3|TRBJ1-1|-
ASSLLQRRRDSGTEAF